What follows is one T cell receptor (beta chain) and its context. Its antigen is as yet unknown. This sample stems from a study of T cells expressing NK-cell markers. At the level of the study: All TCR beta repertoires analysed originated from sorted CD3+CD56+NKG2C+, CD3+CD56+NKG2C- and CD3+CD56-NKG2C+ T cells. Seven of eight sequenced donors tested HCMV-seropositive; one tested seronegative. General observations from the study: These same clonotypes (in a few donors) also led the CD3+CD56-NKG2C+ fraction. Expanded clones of NKG2C+ T cells had an unclear HCMV specificity.

After re-calling the 5' RACE reads, TCRdb lists one entry per CDR3 protein, DNA absent. Seen in this sample are 350,000 to 500,000 distinct CDR3 sequences; the ten most common clones hold more than 7%. CDR3 length: 16 amino acids. Per the germline V gene, CDR1 is DFQATT and CDR2 is SNEGSKA (reference sequence). J is TRBJ2-3 and V is TRBV20-1; TCRdb outputs TRBD1, but without DNA this stays unchecked. Sequencing input: blood T cells: a sorted CD56 or NKG2C T cell subset, CD4+ or CD8+ T cells, or bulk PBMC T cells (not recorded which). The receptor was derived from a woman between 18 and 75 years old in good health. CDR3: CSAEDPGDPGTDTQYF.